These 8 T cell receptor beta chains were sequenced from one sample in a study of T-cell memory formation after mild COVID-19. TCRdb re-analysed the 5' RACE reads in MiXCR, keeping a single row per CDR3 protein. This sample yields hundreds of thousands of distinct CDR3 sequences, of which about 16% are seen a single time; about 20% belongs to the top ten. The sample was PBMCs or a T cell subset sorted from them (not recorded which). The receptors were sampled from a man aged 18 to 30 who had mild COVID-19 (a few samples of this study predate the infection). Cell type and time point are not known.

This clonotype appeared a few times. The gene calls are TRBV20-1 and TRBJ2-7; TRBD1 might be the D (5 bases). The CDR3 loop spans 13 amino acids. V lost 3 bases to trimming and J lost 2 bases, with 11 bases between them. Germline CDR1 reads DFQATT; CDR2 reads SNEGSKA (reference sequence). CDR3 sequence reads: CSARAGIPYEQYF. As DNA, the CDR3 is TGCAGTGCTAGGGCAGGGATTCCCTACGAGCAGTACTTC.

This clonotype has only a few counts. This sequence joins TRBV6-5 and TRBJ2-7; 7 positions match TRBD2. The CDR3 is 15 amino acids. The V and J ends lost 5 bases and 0 bases, in that order; junction bases with no gene match: 7. Germline CDR1 MNHEY, CDR2 SVGAGI. The CDR3 is CASSPISGSSYEQYF. The DNA for the CDR3 is TGTGCCAGCAGTCCCATTAGCGGGTCCTCCTACGAGCAGTACTTC.

This clonotype has ten or more counts. V gene TRBV2 combines with J gene TRBJ2-3; D uncertain. The V gene lost 1 base and the J gene lost 4 bases, with 15 bases spanning the gap. Per the germline V gene, CDR1 is SNHLY and CDR2 is FYNNEI. The CDR3 consists of 16 residues. CDR3 coding DNA: TGTGCCAGCAGTGAAGAAAGTGATAAGTCCCCAGATACGCAGTATTTT. Translated, it gives CASSEESDKSPDTQYF.

J is TRBJ2-7 and V is TRBV7-9; D might be TRBD1 (6 bases). The CDR3 totals 13 residues. The V and J ends lost 4 bases and 3 bases respectively, with 10 bases between them. Germline values: CDR1 SEHNR, CDR2 FQNEAQ (reference sequence). CDR3 residues: CASSWGLLYEQYF. Here the CDR3 DNA reads TGTGCCAGCAGCTGGGGGCTTCTCTACGAGCAGTACTTC.

This chain links TRBV7-2 with TRBJ1-5; no clear D gene. The CDR3 has 14 residues. The ends were cut back, 1 base at V and 7 bases at J, with 11 bases in the middle. Germline CDR1 SGHTA, CDR2 FQGNSA. The DNA for the CDR3 is TGTGCCAGCAGCTTAGTTGTGGCGGAGCAGCCCCAGCATTTT. Protein: CASSLVVAEQPQHF.

The genes are TRBV5-1 and TRBJ2-3, with 9 bases lining up with TRBD2. Germline loops: CDR1 SGHRS, CDR2 YFSETQ. J gave up 1 base and V 4 bases, and 10 bases lay outside the gene matches. CDR3 length equals 17 residues. CDR3 sequence (DNA): TGCGCCAGCAGCCTGGGGGCTAGCGGGGAGGGCACAGATACGCAGTATTTT. The encoded protein is CASSLGASGEGTDTQYF.

This rearrangement joins TRBV19 to TRBJ1-5; 8 nucleotides match TRBD1. Germline V CDR1 and CDR2: LNHDA, SQIVND (reference sequence). V lost 5 bases and J lost 4; bases outside the gene matches: 4. This CDR3 is built from 14 residues. CDR3 DNA: TGTGCCAGTAGTCAGGGGGCTCGGAATCAGCCCCAGCATTTT. Translating it yields CASSQGARNQPQHF.

This clonotype is medium-sized within its sample. This chain uses TRBV19 with TRBJ1-1; D remains unclear. In germline, CDR1 is LNHDA, CDR2 SQIVND (reference sequence). V lost 6 bases to trimming and J lost 3 bases, with 14 bases between them. The CDR3 spans 14 residues. The CDR3 DNA sequence: TGTGCCAGTAGGAGTGCTGGGCCCTACACTGAAGCTTTCTTT. Translation: CASRSAGPYTEAFF.